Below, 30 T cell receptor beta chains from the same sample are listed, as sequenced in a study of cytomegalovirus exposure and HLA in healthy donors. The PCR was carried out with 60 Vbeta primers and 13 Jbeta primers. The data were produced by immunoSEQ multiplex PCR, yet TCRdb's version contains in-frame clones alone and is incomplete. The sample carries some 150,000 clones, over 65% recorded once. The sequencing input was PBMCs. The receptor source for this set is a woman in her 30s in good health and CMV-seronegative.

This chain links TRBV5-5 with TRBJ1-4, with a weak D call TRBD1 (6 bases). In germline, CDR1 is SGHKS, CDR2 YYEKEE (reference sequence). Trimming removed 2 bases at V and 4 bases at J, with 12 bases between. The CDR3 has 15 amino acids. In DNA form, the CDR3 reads TGTGCCAGCAGCTTCCGGGACACTTATAATGAAAAACTGTTTTTT. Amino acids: CASSFRDTYNEKLFF.

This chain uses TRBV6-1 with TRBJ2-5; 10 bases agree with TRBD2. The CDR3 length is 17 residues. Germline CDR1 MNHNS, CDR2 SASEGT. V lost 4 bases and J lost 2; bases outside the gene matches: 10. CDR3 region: CASSASESSGGQETQYF. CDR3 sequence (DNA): TGTGCCAGCAGTGCAAGCGAATCTAGCGGGGGACAAGAGACCCAGTACTTC.

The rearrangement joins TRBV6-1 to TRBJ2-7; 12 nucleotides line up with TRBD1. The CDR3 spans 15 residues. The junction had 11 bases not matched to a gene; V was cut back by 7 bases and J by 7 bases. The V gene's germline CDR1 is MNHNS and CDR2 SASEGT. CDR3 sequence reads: CASTPGQGAVTEQYF. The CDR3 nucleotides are TGTGCCAGCACCCCGGGACAGGGGGCGGTTACGGAGCAGTACTTC.

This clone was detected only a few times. The CDR3 coding sequence is TGCAGCGTGGAACAGGGCCAAGAGACCCAGTACTTC. Its protein is CSVEQGQETQYF. The chain employs TRBV29-1 and TRBJ2-5, with a possible D match to TRBD1 (6 bases). The V end lost 6 bases, the J end lost 1 base, and 9 bases lay between the germline ends. This CDR3 contains 12 residues. Germline-derived CDR1 and CDR2 are SQVTM and ANQGSEA. The full variable domain, with the rest looked up from reference TRBV29-1 and TRBJ2-5, is SAVISQKPSRDICQRGTSLTIQCQVDSQVTMMFWYRQQPGQSLTLIATANQGSEATYESGFVIDKFPISRPNLTFSTLTVSNMSPEDSSIYLCSVEQGQETQYFGPGTRLLVL.

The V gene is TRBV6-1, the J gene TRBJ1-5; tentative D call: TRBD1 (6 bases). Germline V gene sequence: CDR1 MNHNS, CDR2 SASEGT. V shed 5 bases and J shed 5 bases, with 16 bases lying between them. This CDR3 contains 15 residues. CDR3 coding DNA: TGTGCCAGCAGTAGCAGTGGAGGGGGGGATCAGCCCCAGCATTTT. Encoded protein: CASSSSGGGDQPQHF.

The CDR3, as DNA: TGTGCCAGCACGGTCAGGGAAAATGAAAAACTGTTTTTT. Encoded protein: CASTVRENEKLFF. This chain joins TRBV2 and TRBJ1-4; TRBD1 might be the D (5 bases). V was cut by 7 bases and J by 5 bases, with 11 bases left in between. This CDR3 is built from 13 residues. Looked up from germline, CDR1 is SNHLY and CDR2 is FYNNEI.

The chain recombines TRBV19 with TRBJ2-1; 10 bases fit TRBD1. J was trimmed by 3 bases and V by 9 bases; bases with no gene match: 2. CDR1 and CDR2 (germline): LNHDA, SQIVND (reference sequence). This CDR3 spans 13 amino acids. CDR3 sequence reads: CASRDRGYNEQFF. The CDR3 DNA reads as TGTGCCAGCCGGGACAGGGGCTACAATGAGCAGTTCTTC.

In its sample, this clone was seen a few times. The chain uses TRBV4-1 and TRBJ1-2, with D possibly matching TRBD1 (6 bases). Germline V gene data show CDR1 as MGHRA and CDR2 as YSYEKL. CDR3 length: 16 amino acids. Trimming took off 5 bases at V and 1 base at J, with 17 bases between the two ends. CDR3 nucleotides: TGCGCCAGCAGCGACACCGGGACAAATCTTAACTATGGCTACACCTTC. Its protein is CASSDTGTNLNYGYTF.

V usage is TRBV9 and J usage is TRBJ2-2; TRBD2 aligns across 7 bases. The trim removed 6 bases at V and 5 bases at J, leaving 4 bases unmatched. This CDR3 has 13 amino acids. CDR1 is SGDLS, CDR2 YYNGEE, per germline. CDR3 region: CASTREGTGELFF. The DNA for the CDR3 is TGTGCCAGCACGAGGGAGGGTACCGGGGAGCTGTTTTTT.

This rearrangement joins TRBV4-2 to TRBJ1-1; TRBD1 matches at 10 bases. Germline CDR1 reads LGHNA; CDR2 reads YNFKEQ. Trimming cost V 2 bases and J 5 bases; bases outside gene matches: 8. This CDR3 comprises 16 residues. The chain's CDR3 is CASSQPGQGSMTEAFF. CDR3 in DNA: TGTGCCAGCAGCCAACCGGGACAGGGGAGTATGACTGAAGCTTTCTTT.

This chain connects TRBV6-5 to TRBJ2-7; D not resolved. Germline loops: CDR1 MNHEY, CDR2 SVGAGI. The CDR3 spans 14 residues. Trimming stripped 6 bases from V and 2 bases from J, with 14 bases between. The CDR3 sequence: CASRFLGATYEQYF. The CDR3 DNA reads TGTGCCAGCAGGTTTCTGGGCGCTACCTACGAGCAGTACTTC.

The CDR3 here is CASTPGGGTEAFF. In DNA, the CDR3 is TGTGCCAGCACCCCGGGGGGGGGCACTGAAGCTTTCTTT. The V gene is TRBV9, the J gene TRBJ1-1, with D possibly TRBD1 on 5 matching bases. V was trimmed by 6 bases and J by 4 bases, leaving 13 bases between them. The germline V gene has CDR1 SGDLS and CDR2 YYNGEE. This CDR3 is 13 amino acids long.

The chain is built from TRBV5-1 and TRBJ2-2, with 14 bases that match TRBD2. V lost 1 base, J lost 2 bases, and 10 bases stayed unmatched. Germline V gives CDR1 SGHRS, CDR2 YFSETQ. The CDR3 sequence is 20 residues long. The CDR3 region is CASSLKQRLAGGQNTGELFF. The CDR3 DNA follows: TGCGCCAGCAGCTTGAAGCAGCGACTAGCGGGAGGGCAAAACACCGGGGAGCTGTTTTTT.

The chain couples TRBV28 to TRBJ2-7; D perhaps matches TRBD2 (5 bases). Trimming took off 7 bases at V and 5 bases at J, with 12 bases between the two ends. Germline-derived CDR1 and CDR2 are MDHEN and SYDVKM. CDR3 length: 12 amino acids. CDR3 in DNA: TGTGCCAGCACCTTCGAGGGCCACGAGCAGTACTTC. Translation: CASTFEGHEQYF.

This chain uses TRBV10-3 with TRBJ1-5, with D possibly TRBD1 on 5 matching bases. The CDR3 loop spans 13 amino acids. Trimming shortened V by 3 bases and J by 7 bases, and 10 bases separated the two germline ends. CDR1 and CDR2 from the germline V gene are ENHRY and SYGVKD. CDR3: CAISDLWGQPQHF. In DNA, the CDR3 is TGTGCCATCAGTGATTTATGGGGCCAGCCCCAGCATTTT.

Here the CDR3 reads CASGTGTSYEQYF. The CDR3, as DNA: TGTGCCAGCGGGACCGGGACTAGCTACGAGCAGTACTTC. The rearrangement uses TRBV6-5 and TRBJ2-7; TRBD2 aligns across 8 bases. The CDR3 is 13 residues long. The germline V gene encodes CDR1 MNHEY and CDR2 SVGAGI. V dropped 8 bases and J dropped 3; count of bases not matched to a gene: 6.

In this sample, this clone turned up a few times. The CDR3, as DNA: TGTGCCAGCAGTGAGTCGGGACATCATGGTCAGCCCCAGCATTTT. Amino acids: CASSESGHHGQPQHF. This chain joins TRBV2 and TRBJ1-5; the D gene is possibly TRBD1 (6 bases). The length of the CDR3 is 15 residues. V was cut by 3 bases and J by 6 bases, with 15 bases left in between. CDR1 and CDR2 (germline): SNHLY, FYNNEI. Filled out from reference TRBV2 and TRBJ1-5, the complete variable domain reads EPEVTQTPSHQVTQMGQEVILRCVPISNHLYFYWYRQILGQKVEFLVSFYNNEISEKSEIFDDQFSVERPDGSNFTLKIRSTKLEDSAMYFCASSESGHHGQPQHFGDGTRLSIL.

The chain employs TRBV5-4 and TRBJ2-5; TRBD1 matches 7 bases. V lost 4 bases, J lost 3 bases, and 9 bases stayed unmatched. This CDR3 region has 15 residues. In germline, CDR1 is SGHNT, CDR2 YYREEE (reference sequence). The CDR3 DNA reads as TGTGCCAGCAGCGCCTCCGGGACAGCTAAAGAGACCCAGTACTTC. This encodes CASSASGTAKETQYF.

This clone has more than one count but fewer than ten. The CDR3 region has the DNA TGTGCCAGCAGTTTAATGGGGGAGGGCCGATATGAGCAGTTCTTC. It yields the protein CASSLMGEGRYEQFF. This rearrangement joins TRBV27 to TRBJ2-1, with TRBD2 matching over 7 bases. V gave up 2 bases and J gave up 8 bases; unmatched junction bases: 9. This CDR3 is built from 15 residues. Germline loops: CDR1 MNHEY, CDR2 SMNVEV (reference sequence).

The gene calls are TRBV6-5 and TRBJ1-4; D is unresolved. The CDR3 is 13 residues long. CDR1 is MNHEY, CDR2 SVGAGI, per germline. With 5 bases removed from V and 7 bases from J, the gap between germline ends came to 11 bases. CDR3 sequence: CASSRSRGEKLFF. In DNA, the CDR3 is TGTGCCAGCAGTAGATCCAGAGGTGAAAAACTGTTTTTT.

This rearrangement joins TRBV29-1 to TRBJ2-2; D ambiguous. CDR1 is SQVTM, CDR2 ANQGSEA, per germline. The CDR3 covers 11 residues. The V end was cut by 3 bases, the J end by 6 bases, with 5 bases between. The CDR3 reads CSVDRAGELFF. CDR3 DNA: TGCAGCGTTGACCGGGCCGGGGAGCTGTTTTTT.

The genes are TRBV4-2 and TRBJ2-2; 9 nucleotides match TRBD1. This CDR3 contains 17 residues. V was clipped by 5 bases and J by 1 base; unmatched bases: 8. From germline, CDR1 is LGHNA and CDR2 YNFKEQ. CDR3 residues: CASSLVPGQGNTGELFF. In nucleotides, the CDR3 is TGTGCCAGCAGCTTGGTACCGGGACAGGGGAACACCGGGGAGCTGTTTTTT.

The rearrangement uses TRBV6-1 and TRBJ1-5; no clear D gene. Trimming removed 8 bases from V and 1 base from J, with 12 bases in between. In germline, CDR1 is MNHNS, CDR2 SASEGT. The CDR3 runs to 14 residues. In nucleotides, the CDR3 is TGTGCCAGCTCCCTATTTCGGAGCAATCAGCCCCAGCATTTT. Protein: CASSLFRSNQPQHF.

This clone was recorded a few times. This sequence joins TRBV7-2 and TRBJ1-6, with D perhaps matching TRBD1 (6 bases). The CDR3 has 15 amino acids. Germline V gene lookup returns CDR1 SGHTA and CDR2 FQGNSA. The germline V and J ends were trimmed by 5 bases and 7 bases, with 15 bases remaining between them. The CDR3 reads CASSPHRVRNSPLHF. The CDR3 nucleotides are TGTGCCAGCAGCCCGCACAGGGTAAGGAATTCACCCCTCCACTTT.

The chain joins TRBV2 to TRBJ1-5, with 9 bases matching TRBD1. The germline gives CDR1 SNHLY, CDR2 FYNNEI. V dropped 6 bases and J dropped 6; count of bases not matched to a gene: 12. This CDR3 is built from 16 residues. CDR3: CASRAGTGPHFQPQHF. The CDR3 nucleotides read TGTGCCAGCAGAGCCGGGACAGGGCCTCACTTTCAGCCCCAGCATTTT.

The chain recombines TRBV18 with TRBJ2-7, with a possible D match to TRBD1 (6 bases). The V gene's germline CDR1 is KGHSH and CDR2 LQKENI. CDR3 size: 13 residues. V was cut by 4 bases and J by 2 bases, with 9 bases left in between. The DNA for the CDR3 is TGTGCCAGCTCACGACAGGATACCTACGAGCAGTACTTC. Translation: CASSRQDTYEQYF.

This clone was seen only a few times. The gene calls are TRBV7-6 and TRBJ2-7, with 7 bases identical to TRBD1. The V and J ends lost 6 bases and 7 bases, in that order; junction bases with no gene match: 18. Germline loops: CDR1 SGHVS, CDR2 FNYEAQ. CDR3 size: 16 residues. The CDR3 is CASSLGAPGRQGEQYF. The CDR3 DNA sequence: TGTGCCAGCAGTCTAGGGGCGCCGGGGCGACAGGGAGAGCAGTACTTC.

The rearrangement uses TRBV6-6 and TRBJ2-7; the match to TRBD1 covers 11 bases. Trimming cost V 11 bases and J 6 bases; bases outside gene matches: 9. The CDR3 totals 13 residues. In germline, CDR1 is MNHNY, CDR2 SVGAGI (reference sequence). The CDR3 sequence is CASGQGAQGEQYF. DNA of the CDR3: TGTGCCTCAGGACAGGGGGCGCAAGGCGAGCAGTACTTC.

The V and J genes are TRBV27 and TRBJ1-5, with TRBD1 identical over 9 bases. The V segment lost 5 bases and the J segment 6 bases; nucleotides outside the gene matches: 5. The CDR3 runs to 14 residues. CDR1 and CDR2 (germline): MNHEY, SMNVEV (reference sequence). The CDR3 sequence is CASSPTGGGQPQHF. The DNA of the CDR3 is TGTGCCAGCAGTCCAACAGGGGGCGGTCAGCCCCAGCATTTT.

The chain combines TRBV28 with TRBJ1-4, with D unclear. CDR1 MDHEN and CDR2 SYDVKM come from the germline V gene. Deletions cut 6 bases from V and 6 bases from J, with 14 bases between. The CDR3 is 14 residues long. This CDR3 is CASSPIVEDEKLFF. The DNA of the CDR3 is TGTGCCAGCAGCCCTATTGTGGAGGATGAAAAACTGTTTTTT.